This T cell receptor beta chain appears in the sequencing data of a study of monozygotic twins with inflammatory bowel disease (dated by TCRdb to between 2018 and 2021). About the study as a whole: The full study comprised 28 monozygotic twin pairs: nine German pairs (four IBD-concordant, five IBD-discordant) and 19 IBD-discordant Danish pairs. The search for disease-associated traits relied mainly on comparing, within discordant pairs, IBD patients with their genetically identical healthy co-twins. Each individual had, on average, about 151 000 unique TCRalpha sequences and 181 000 unique TCRbeta sequences available for analysis.

The investigation overall reported the following: Compared with healthy twins, IBD patients had fewer clonotypes in common with other individuals, a difference most pronounced in patients showing signs of disease activity. A decrease in TCRbeta repertoire diversity, as measured by inverse Simpson index, was observed in IBD patients compared with their healthy co-twins. Differing immunosuppressive treatments among patients may have added background noise and inter-individual variability to the repertoires. The analysis was unable to tell different T cell subtypes apart. The results gave no support for a single strong signal or clonotype linked to IBD. Repertoire similarity did not differ between concordant and discordant twins, which could be due to limited statistical power.

As concerns this clonotype: Its antigen has not been determined.

The library was made by 5' RACE. For each TCR library, 3,000 to 4,000 ng of total RNA was used. For each sample, cDNA synthesis with SMARTScribe reverse transcriptase was split into eight separate reactions. During cDNA synthesis, unique molecular identifiers containing a 6-nucleotide sample barcode were introduced by template switching. TCRalpha and TCRbeta cDNA was amplified in two nested PCRs of approximately 17 and 9 cycles, and bead purification was carried out after each PCR. Before amplification, the cDNA was treated with uracil DNA-glycosylase and purified using the QIAquick PCR purification kit. The second PCR was the step at which Illumina TruSeq-compatible adapters and sample-specific barcodes were added. TapeStation and Qubit were used to check library quality and concentration, and approximately 5.5 ng of each library went into the pool. Pooled libraries were sequenced on an Illumina HiSeq2500 single-index Rapid Run with 2 x 100 bp reads and custom sequencing primers. On the authors' methods: PCR and sequencing errors were corrected by UMI-based consensus assembly using MiGEC version 1.2.6. MiXCR version 2.1.1 was used to carry out V(D)J alignment, clonotype assembly and CDR3 extraction. To normalise gene usage, clonotype sharing and MAIT/NKT TCR abundance, the top 1000, 10 000 and 20 000 clonotypes in each sample were analysed. Diversity was computed as the inverse Simpson index with the vegan R package after downsampling to 27 000 UMIs. Paired Mann-Whitney U tests were applied to discordant twin pairs, with Benjamini-Hochberg correction for multiple testing. Based on TCRdb reprocessing of the reads, there is one entry per CDR3 protein sequence, and DNA is missing. TCRdb's processing, not the authors' own work, is the source of the V and J calls. This sample's table contains about 300,000 distinct CDR3 sequences. The ten largest make up about 5% of the sample.

From each donor, an approximately 2.4 ml peripheral blood sample was drawn into PAXgene tubes and stored at -80 degrees C. Total RNA was isolated from whole blood with the PAXgene blood miRNA kit on an automated QIAcube, without T cell sorting. Peripheral blood from monozygotic twin pairs, either concordant or discordant for inflammatory bowel disease, underwent deep TCRalpha and TCRbeta repertoire profiling that used unique molecular barcoding. Smoking habits were recorded for all twin pairs, and individuals were classified as current, former or never smokers. This clonotype was sampled from a human donor with ulcerative colitis or Crohn's disease, or a healthy co-twin of an affected twin (not recorded which). Sequencing was carried out using blood.

The CDR3 sequence is CASSHRGRGESSYNEQFF. This sequence uses TRBV11-1 and TRBJ2-1; TCRdb's D call of TRBD1 is untestable without DNA. Sequences SGHAT (CDR1) and FQDESV (CDR2) are obtained from the germline V gene (reference sequence). The CDR3 runs 18 amino acids, cysteine and phenylalanine included. Only the protein is available.